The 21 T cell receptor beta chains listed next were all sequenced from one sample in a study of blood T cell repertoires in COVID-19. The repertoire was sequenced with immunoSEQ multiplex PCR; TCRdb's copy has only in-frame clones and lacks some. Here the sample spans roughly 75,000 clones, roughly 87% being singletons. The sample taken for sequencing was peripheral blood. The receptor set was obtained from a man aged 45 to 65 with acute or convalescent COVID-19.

Here the CDR3 DNA reads TGTGCCAGCAGCCTGACAGGGAATCGCGAGCAGTACTTC. Its protein product is CASSLTGNREQYF. V and J are TRBV2 and TRBJ2-7; TRBD1 agrees at 7 bases. The V gene's germline CDR1 is SNHLY and CDR2 FYNNEI. Losses at the gene ends were 6 bases for V and 6 bases for J; bases not matched to a gene: 8. The CDR3 spans 13 residues.

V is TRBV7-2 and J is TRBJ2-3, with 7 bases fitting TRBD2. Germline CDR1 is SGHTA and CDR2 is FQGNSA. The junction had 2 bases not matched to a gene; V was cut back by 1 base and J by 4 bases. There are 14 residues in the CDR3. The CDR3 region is CASSLGGSSDTQYF. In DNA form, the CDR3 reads TGTGCCAGCAGCTTAGGCGGGAGTTCAGATACGCAGTATTTT.

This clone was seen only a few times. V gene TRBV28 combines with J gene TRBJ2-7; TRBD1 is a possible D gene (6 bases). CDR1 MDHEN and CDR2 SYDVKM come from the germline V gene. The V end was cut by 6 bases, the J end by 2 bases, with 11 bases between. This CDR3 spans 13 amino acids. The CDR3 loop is CASSRTVPYEQYF. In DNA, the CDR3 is TGTGCCAGCAGCCGGACAGTCCCCTACGAGCAGTACTTC.

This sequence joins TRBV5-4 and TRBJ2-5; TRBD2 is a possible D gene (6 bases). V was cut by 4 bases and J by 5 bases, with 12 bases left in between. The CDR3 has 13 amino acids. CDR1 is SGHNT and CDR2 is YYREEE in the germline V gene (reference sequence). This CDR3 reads CASSHPGGETQYF. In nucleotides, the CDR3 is TGTGCCAGCAGCCACCCAGGAGGGGAGACCCAGTACTTC.

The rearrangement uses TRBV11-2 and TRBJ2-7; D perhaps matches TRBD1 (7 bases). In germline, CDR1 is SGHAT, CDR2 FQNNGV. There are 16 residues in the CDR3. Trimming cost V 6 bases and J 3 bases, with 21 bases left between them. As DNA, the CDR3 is TGTGCCAGCAGGCTTGCGGGGAGAAGACAGGGCTACGAGCAGTACTTC. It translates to CASRLAGRRQGYEQYF. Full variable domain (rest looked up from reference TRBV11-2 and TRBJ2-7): EAGVAQSPRYKIIEKRQSVAFWCNPISGHATLYWYQQILGQGPKLLIQFQNNGVVDDSQLPKDRFSAERLKGVDSTLKIQPAKLEDSAVYLCASRLAGRRQGYEQYFGPGTRLTVT.

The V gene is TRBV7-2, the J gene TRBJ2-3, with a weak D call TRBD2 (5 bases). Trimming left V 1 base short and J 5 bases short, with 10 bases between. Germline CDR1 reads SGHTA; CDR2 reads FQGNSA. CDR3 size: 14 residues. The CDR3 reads CASSLDRGIDTQYF. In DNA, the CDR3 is TGTGCCAGCAGCTTAGATCGGGGTATAGATACGCAGTATTTT.

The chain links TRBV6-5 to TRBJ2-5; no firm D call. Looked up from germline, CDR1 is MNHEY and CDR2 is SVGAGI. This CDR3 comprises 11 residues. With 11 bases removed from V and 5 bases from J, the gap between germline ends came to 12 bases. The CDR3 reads CAVDTGETQYF. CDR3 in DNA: TGTGCCGTAGATACCGGGGAGACCCAGTACTTC.

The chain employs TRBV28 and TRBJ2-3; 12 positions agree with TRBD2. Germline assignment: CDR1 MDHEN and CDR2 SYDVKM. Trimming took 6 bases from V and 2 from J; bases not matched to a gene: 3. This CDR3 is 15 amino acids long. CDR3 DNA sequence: TGTGCCAGCAGGCTAGCGGGAGGGATCACAGATACGCAGTATTTT. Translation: CASRLAGGITDTQYF.

The CDR3 reads CASSPPGQGSPYEQYF. The CDR3 nucleotides are TGTGCCAGCTCACCACCGGGACAGGGCTCCCCCTACGAGCAGTACTTC. The gene calls are TRBV18 and TRBJ2-7; 9 positions agree with TRBD1. The germline gives CDR1 KGHSH, CDR2 LQKENI. Unmatched junction bases numbered 5, after V lost 0 bases and J lost 2 bases. The CDR3 extends over 16 amino acids.

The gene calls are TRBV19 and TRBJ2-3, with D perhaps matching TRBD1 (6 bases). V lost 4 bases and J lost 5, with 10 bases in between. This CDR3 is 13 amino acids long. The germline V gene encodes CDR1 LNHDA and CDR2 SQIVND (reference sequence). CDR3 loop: CASSNRVEDTQYF. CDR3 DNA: TGTGCCAGTAGTAACAGGGTAGAAGATACGCAGTATTTT.

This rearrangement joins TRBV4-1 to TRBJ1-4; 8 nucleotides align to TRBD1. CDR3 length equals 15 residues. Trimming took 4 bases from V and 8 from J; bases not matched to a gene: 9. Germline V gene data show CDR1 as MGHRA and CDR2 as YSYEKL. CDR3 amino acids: CASSLWQGAREKLFF. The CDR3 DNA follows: TGCGCCAGCAGCCTCTGGCAGGGGGCTCGAGAAAAACTGTTTTTT.

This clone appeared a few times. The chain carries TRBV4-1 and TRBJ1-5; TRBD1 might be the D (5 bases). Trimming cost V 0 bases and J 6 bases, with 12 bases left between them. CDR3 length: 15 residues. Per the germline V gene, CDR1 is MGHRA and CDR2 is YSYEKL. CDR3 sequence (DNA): TGCGCCAGCAGCCAAGATTGGGGGGGAGCTCAGCCCCAGCATTTT. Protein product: CASSQDWGGAQPQHF.

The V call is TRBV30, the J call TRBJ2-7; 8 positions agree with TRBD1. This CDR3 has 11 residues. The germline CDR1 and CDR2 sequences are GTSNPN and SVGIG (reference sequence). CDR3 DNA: TGTGGTACAGGGGGAAACTACGAGCAGTACTTC. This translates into CGTGGNYEQYF.

The CDR3 sequence: CASSEESSGNTIYF. In DNA, the CDR3 is TGTGCCAGCAGTGAAGAGAGCTCTGGAAACACCATATATTTT. The chain joins TRBV2 to TRBJ1-3; D is ambiguous. The CDR3 length is 14 residues. Germline loops: CDR1 SNHLY, CDR2 FYNNEI. Trimming took off 1 base at V and 0 bases at J, with 4 bases between the two ends. The full variable domain, rest sourced from reference TRBV2 and TRBJ1-3, is EPEVTQTPSHQVTQMGQEVILRCVPISNHLYFYWYRQILGQKVEFLVSFYNNEISEKSEIFDDQFSVERPDGSNFTLKIRSTKLEDSAMYFCASSEESSGNTIYFGEGSWLTVV.

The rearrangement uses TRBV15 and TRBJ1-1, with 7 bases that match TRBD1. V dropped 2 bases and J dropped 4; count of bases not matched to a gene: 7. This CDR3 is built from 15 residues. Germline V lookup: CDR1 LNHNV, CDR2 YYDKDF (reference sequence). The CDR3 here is CATSRPEAGGTEAFF. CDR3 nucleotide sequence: TGTGCCACCAGCAGACCCGAGGCAGGGGGCACTGAAGCTTTCTTT.

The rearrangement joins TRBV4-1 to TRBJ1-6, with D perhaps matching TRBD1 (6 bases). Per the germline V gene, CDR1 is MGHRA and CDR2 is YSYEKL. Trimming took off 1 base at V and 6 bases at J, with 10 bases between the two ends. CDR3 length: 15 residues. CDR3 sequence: CASSQVGQFNSPLHF. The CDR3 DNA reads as TGCGCCAGCAGCCAAGTCGGACAGTTTAATTCACCCCTCCACTTT.

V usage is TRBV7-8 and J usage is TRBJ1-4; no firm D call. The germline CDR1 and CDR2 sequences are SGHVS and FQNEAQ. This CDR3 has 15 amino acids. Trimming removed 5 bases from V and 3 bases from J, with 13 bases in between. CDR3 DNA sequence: TGTGCCAGCAGCGGTAACAGCAAGCCTAATGAAAAACTGTTTTTT. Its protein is CASSGNSKPNEKLFF.

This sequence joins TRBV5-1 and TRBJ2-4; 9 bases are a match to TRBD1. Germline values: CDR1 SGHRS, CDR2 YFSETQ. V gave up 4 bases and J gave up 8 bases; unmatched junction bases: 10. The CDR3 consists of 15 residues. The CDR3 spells CASSPTGQGVDIQYF. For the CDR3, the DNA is TGCGCCAGCAGCCCGACGGGACAGGGCGTTGACATTCAGTACTTC.

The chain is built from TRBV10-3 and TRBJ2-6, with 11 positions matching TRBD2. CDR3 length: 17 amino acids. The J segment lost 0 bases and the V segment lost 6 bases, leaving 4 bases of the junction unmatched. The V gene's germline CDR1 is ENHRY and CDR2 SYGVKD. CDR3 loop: CAIRAGTSGSGANVLTF. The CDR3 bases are TGTGCCATCAGAGCCGGGACTAGCGGCTCTGGGGCCAACGTCCTGACTTTC.

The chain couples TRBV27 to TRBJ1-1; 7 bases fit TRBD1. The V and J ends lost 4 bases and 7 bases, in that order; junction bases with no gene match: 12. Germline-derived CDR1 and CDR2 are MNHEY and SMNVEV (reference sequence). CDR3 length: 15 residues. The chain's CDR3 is CASSSFHRGVSEAFF. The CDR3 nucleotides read TGTGCCAGCAGTTCATTCCACAGGGGAGTAAGTGAAGCTTTCTTT.

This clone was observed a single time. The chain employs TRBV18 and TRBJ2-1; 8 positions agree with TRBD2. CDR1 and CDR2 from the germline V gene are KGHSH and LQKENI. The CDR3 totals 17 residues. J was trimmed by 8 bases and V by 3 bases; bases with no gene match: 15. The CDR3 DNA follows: TGTGCCAGCTCACCTAGGTTTGCGGCGGGAGGCCCTTATGAGCAGTTCTTC. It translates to CASSPRFAAGGPYEQFF.